The rows below give T cell receptor beta chains drawn from one sample of a study of shared clonotypes between healthy human individuals. Generated by immunoSEQ multiplex PCR, the TCRdb table keeps only in-frame clones and is missing some. Of approximately 600,000 clones listed, approximately 96% are singletons. The specimen sequenced was naive CD8+ T cells sorted from blood. These receptors were obtained from a woman in her twenties or thirties in good health. CDR3s include the opening cysteine and the closing phenylalanine or tryptophan. D genes are given only for firm matches. Not every row has a clone size; where given, it reads once, few, many or a size class.

J,length,D,V,size,DNA,CDR3
TRBJ2-1,15,.,TRBV19,.,TGTGCCAGTAGTATAGCCGGGAGCTCGTACAATGAGCAGTTCTTC,CASSIAGSSYNEQFF
TRBJ2-2,15,TRBD2,TRBV7-2,few,TGTGCCAGCAGCTTAGTAGCGGGAGGGCCCGGGGAGCTGTTTTTT,CASSLVAGGPGELFF
TRBJ2-3,14,TRBD2,TRBV28,once,TGTGCCAGCAGCCTAGCGGCGAGCACAGATACGCAGTATTTT,CASSLAASTDTQYF
TRBJ2-2,16,.,TRBV9,.,TGTGCCAGCAGCGTAGGTGAGGGGATTCCCACCGGGGAGCTGTTTTTT,CASSVGEGIPTGELFF
TRBJ2-2,12,.,TRBV9,.,TGTGCCAGTAACTTTCACACCGGGGAGCTGTTTTTT,CASNFHTGELFF
TRBJ1-4,14,TRBD1,TRBV11-2,.,TGTGCCAGCAGCCATATCATGTACAGGGGAAAACTGTTTTTT,CASSHIMYRGKLFF
TRBJ2-7,13,.,TRBV27,once,TGTGCCAGCAGTTTAGACAACTCCTACGAGCAGTACTTC,CASSLDNSYEQYF
TRBJ2-1,14,TRBD1,TRBV27,.,TGTGCCAGCACCACGACAGGGGGCGTATTTGGGCAGTTCTTC,CASTTTGGVFGQFF
TRBJ2-3,17,TRBD2,TRBV28,.,TGTGCCAGCAGTTTTGCCGGGACTAGGGAGGTTTCAGATACGCAGTATTTT,CASSFAGTREVSDTQYF
TRBJ1-2,15,.,TRBV9,.,TGTGCCAGCAGCGCTCCGTTGGCATTATCCCGTGGCTACACCTTC,CASSAPLALSRGYTF
TRBJ2-7,15,TRBD2,TRBV27,.,TGTGCCAGCAGTTTTAGCGGGAGGGCAACCTACGAGCAGTACTTC,CASSFSGRATYEQYF
TRBJ1-2,14,.,TRBV28,.,TGTGCCAGCTCGGACCCCTCTTTGGGCTATGGCTACACCTTC,CASSDPSLGYGYTF
TRBJ1-2,14,.,TRBV27,.,TGTGCCAGCAGTTTGGGGTACTCGGGCTATGGCTACACCTTC,CASSLGYSGYGYTF
TRBJ2-1,14,TRBD2,TRBV7-6,.,TGTGCCAGCAGCTTAGCCGGGGGAGGGAATGAGCAGTTCTTC,CASSLAGGGNEQFF
TRBJ2-7,19,TRBD2,TRBV5-1,.,TGCGCCAGCAGCTTGGGTAGCGGGGCCCGTCATCTTTCGTCCTACGAGCAGTACTTC,CASSLGSGARHLSSYEQYF
TRBJ1-1,15,.,TRBV19,.,TGTGCCAGTAGTATGGTACAGGGATTAAACACTGAAGCTTTCTTT,CASSMVQGLNTEAFF
TRBJ2-2,16,TRBD2,TRBV29-1,once,TGCAGCGTTGAGAATGCGGGAGGTACGAACACCGGGGAGCTGTTTTTT,CSVENAGGTNTGELFF
TRBJ2-3,15,.,TRBV7-2,.,TGTGCCAGCAGCTTAGCCACAGGGAGCGCAGATACGCAGTATTTT,CASSLATGSADTQYF
TRBJ2-7,12,.,TRBV5-1,.,TGCGCCAGCAGGGGGGGATGGAACGAGCAGTACTTC,CASRGGWNEQYF
TRBJ1-4,14,.,TRBV11-2,.,TGTGCCAGCAGCTTAGGGGGACCCGGTGAAAAACTGTTTTTT,CASSLGGPGEKLFF
TRBJ2-1,17,TRBD1,TRBV5-1,.,TGCGCCAGCAGCTTGGGTTCAGGGACAGGCTCCTACAATGAGCAGTTCTTC,CASSLGSGTGSYNEQFF
TRBJ2-4,15,TRBD2,TRBV2,.,TGTGCCAGCATTAGACTAGCGGGAGGGCCCGACATTCAGTACTTC,CASIRLAGGPDIQYF
TRBJ2-1,13,.,TRBV4-2,.,TGTGCCAGCAGCCAAGATTGGCACAATGAGCAGTTCTTC,CASSQDWHNEQFF
TRBJ2-7,13,TRBD1,TRBV29-1,.,TGCAGCGTTGGAGGACAGGGCCCCTACGAGCAGTACTTC,CSVGGQGPYEQYF
TRBJ2-2,14,TRBD1,TRBV28,.,TGTGCCAGCAGTTCGGCAGGGGGCACCGGGGAGCTGTTTTTT,CASSSAGGTGELFF